These T cell receptor beta chains were read from a single sample in a study of T cell clones after liver transplantation. TCRdb's copy holds only in-frame clones and misses some; the assay was immunoSEQ multiplex PCR. Of about 80,000 clones in the sample, roughly 85% were seen once. The starting material was CD4+ T cells from blood, obtained almost 47 months after liver transplant. All receptors come from a human patient who received a liver transplant. Some T cells may be provided by the graft donor. The CDR3 runs from the conserved cysteine through the conserved F or W. Each record gives: V gene, CDR3 protein.

V: TRBV30
CDR3: CAWGGLAGGLEYEQYF

V: TRBV6-1
CDR3: CASAKGPSNEKLFF

V: TRBV2
CDR3: CASSVDGKNQPQHF

V: TRBV10-1
CDR3: CASSERGGRDRKWTFLVRIQYF

V: TRBV29-1
CDR3: CSVEDPYHLRGGYNEQFF

V: TRBV9
CDR3: CASSLNQGGIGEKLFF

V: TRBV18
CDR3: CASSLGLADSTYNEQFF

V: TRBV7-2
CDR3: CASSLGGDGTDTQYF

V: TRBV7-8
CDR3: CASSLAGGGTQYF

V: TRBV18
CDR3: CASSPNQENEKLFF

V: TRBV30
CDR3: CAWRPGNTGELFF

V: TRBV18
CDR3: CASSPPGREGSTEAFF

V: TRBV7-2
CDR3: CASTKLGQTNQPQHF

V: TRBV28
CDR3: CASSLTHRTNYGYTF

V: TRBV7-8
CDR3: CASSETGNEQFF

V: TRBV7-7
CDR3: CASGLTPGQGGSGANVLTF